The TCR beta chain under discussion was sequenced for a study of cytomegalovirus exposure and HLA in healthy donors. General observations from the study: In vitro data verified a few CMV-associated chains as specific for CMV antigens. Some TCR beta chains (roughly 160 of them) were listed as cytomegalovirus-associated. Many donors shared some public TCRs, even though most TCR sequences were rare.

The repertoire was sequenced with immunoSEQ multiplex PCR; TCRdb's copy has only in-frame clones and lacks some. The data show about 190,000 clones, approximately 88% seen once. V lost 0 bases and J lost 9; bases outside the gene matches: 3. CDR3 length equals 13 residues. Germline V lookup: CDR1 SGHRS, CDR2 YFSETQ. As to this clone: Its target is unknown.

This TCR derives from a man aged 18 to 30 in good health and CMV-seropositive. The sequenced material came from PBMCs. The chain uses TRBV5-1 and TRBJ2-1; TRBD2 aligns across 7 bases. CDR3: CASSLVREGEQFF. The CDR3 nucleotides are TGCGCCAGCAGCTTGGTCAGGGAGGGTGAGCAGTTCTTC.